The 21 T cell receptor beta chains below all came from one sample that was sequenced in a study of blood T cell repertoires in COVID-19. This table comes from immunoSEQ multiplex PCR, and its TCRdb copy is limited to in-frame clones, with some not included. The sample includes approximately 80,000 clones, about 88% of them seen just once. Sequencing input: peripheral blood. The source of these receptors is a human donor in a cohort sampled during active COVID-19.

V and J are TRBV3-1 (or the pseudogene TRBV3-2) and TRBJ2-7; 8 bases align to TRBD1. Germline CDR1 LGHDT, CDR2 YNNKEL (reference sequence). The CDR3 has 13 residues. V lost 5 bases, J lost 6 bases, and 6 bases stayed unmatched. The CDR3 DNA reads TGTGCCAGCAGCTCGGACAGGGCCAGCGAGCAGTACTTC. Translated, it gives CASSSDRASEQYF.

This clone was found a few times. This chain uses TRBV2 with TRBJ2-1, with D hard to call. Looked up from germline, CDR1 is SNHLY and CDR2 is FYNNEI. Trimming stripped 5 bases from V and 0 bases from J, with 17 bases between. This CDR3 spans 17 amino acids. The CDR3 nucleotides read TGTGCCAGCAGTCCCAACATACCCGATTACTCCTACAATGAGCAGTTCTTC. Encoded protein: CASSPNIPDYSYNEQFF.

The chain uses TRBV25-1 and TRBJ1-4, with D perhaps TRBD1 (6 bases). Germline V gene data show CDR1 as MGHDK and CDR2 as SYGVNS. This CDR3 is built from 14 residues. The V and J ends lost 1 base and 5 bases respectively, with 8 bases between them. CDR3: CASSEFQGNEKLFF. CDR3 coding DNA: TGTGCCAGCAGTGAATTCCAGGGGAATGAAAAACTGTTTTTT.

The chain carries TRBV19 and TRBJ2-1; 8 positions match TRBD2. CDR3 length equals 14 residues. Trimming at V came to 9 bases and at J to 0 bases, leaving 4 bases not matched to a gene. Germline lookup yields CDR1 LNHDA and CDR2 SQIVND (reference sequence). The CDR3 region has the DNA TGTGCCAGCCAAAGCGGGGGCTCCTACAATGAGCAGTTCTTC. Its protein is CASQSGGSYNEQFF.

J is TRBJ2-1 and V is TRBV19; D is perhaps TRBD1 (5 bases). The CDR3 has 13 amino acids. V was cut by 4 bases and J by 4 bases, with 8 bases left in between. In germline, CDR1 is LNHDA, CDR2 SQIVND (reference sequence). The CDR3 DNA reads TGTGCCAGTAGTACGCAGGGATACAATGAGCAGTTCTTC. Translated: CASSTQGYNEQFF. The full variable domain, its missing parts supplied by reference TRBV19 and TRBJ2-1, is DGGITQSPKYLFRKEGQNVTLSCEQNLNHDAMYWYRQDPGQGLRLIYYSQIVNDFQKGDIAEGYSVSREKKESFPLTVTSAQKNPTAFYLCASSTQGYNEQFFGPGTRLTVL.

This chain links TRBV5-1 with TRBJ1-4, with D perhaps TRBD1 (6 bases). This CDR3 region has 16 residues. Germline CDR1 reads SGHRS; CDR2 reads YFSETQ. Between the trimmed V and J ends, which lost 2 bases and 4 bases, there was a span of 15 bases. The chain's CDR3 is CASSFNGQRGNEKLFF. CDR3 bases: TGCGCCAGCAGCTTTAATGGACAGCGGGGTAATGAAAAACTGTTTTTT.

The rearrangement links TRBV14 to TRBJ1-4; 11 nucleotides agree with TRBD1. The germline gives CDR1 SGHDN, CDR2 FVKESK. V lost 1 base, J lost 12 bases, and 4 bases stayed unmatched. The CDR3 has 14 residues. CDR3 sequence: CASSQVRTGGELFF. Here the CDR3 DNA reads TGTGCCAGCAGCCAAGTCCGGACAGGGGGCGAACTGTTTTTT.

The CDR3 region has the DNA TGTGCCAGCAGGACAACAGGGTCCACTGAAGCTTTCTTT. This sequence encodes CASRTTGSTEAFF. This chain joins TRBV12-3 or TRBV12-4 and TRBJ1-1; D is possibly TRBD1 (6 bases). This CDR3 spans 13 amino acids. Trimming removed 6 bases at V and 4 bases at J, with 12 bases between.

The chain links TRBV10-1 to TRBJ2-2; TRBD2 aligns across 10 bases. The germline V gene encodes CDR1 WNHNN and CDR2 SYGVQD (reference sequence). The V gene end was trimmed by 10 bases and the J gene end by 6 bases; junction bases not matched to a gene: 8. The CDR3 sequence is 14 residues long. CDR3 sequence reads: CANSDSGRAGELFF. Written as DNA, the CDR3 is TGCGCCAATTCGGACAGCGGGAGGGCCGGGGAGCTGTTTTTT.

The rearrangement uses TRBV7-8 and TRBJ2-7; 7 nucleotides line up with TRBD1. The germline CDR1 and CDR2 sequences are SGHVS and FQNEAQ. Unmatched junction bases numbered 8, after V lost 6 bases and J lost 0 bases. This CDR3 comprises 15 residues. DNA of the CDR3: TGTGCCAGCAGTGATGGACAGGCCGCCTCCTACGAGCAGTACTTC. Translation gives CASSDGQAASYEQYF.

This clone is a singleton in its sample. CDR3 loop: CASSPVGGYQVTF. CDR3 coding DNA: TGTGCCAGCAGCCCCGTGGGGGGGTACCAGGTCACCTTC. The genes are TRBV11-3 and TRBJ1-2, with a weak D call TRBD1 (5 bases). The CDR3 loop spans 13 amino acids. Trimming shortened V by 5 bases and J by 13 bases, and 20 bases separated the two germline ends. CDR1 and CDR2 (germline): SGHNT, YENEEA.

The V gene is TRBV4-1, the J gene TRBJ2-7; a weak D match, TRBD2 (6 bases). CDR3 length: 13 residues. The ends were cut back, 3 bases at V and 5 bases at J, with 11 bases in the middle. CDR1 MGHRA and CDR2 YSYEKL come from the germline V gene. DNA for the CDR3: TGCGCCAGCAGCCAGGTCTCTAGCGACGAGCAGTACTTC. As protein: CASSQVSSDEQYF.

The chain joins TRBV6-1 to TRBJ1-1; D not certain. CDR3 size: 14 residues. Trimming stripped 2 bases from V and 2 bases from J, with 9 bases between. Germline CDR1 reads MNHNS; CDR2 reads SASEGT. The CDR3 DNA reads TGTGCCAGCAGTGAATGGGCAGAAAACACTGAAGCTTTCTTT. Translating it yields CASSEWAENTEAFF.

The V and J genes are TRBV7-9 and TRBJ2-1; tentative D call: TRBD2 (5 bases). The V end lost 4 bases, the J end lost 4 bases, and 17 bases lay between the germline ends. CDR1 is SEHNR and CDR2 is FQNEAQ in the germline V gene (reference sequence). CDR3 length equals 16 residues. The CDR3 region is CASSSLRSPGYNEQFF. The CDR3 DNA reads as TGTGCCAGCAGCTCCCTACGATCGCCGGGGTACAATGAGCAGTTCTTC.

CDR3 amino acids: CSVAAGGKQFF. The DNA of the CDR3 is TGCAGCGTTGCGGCGGGTGGTAAGCAGTTCTTC. The rearrangement joins TRBV29-1 to TRBJ2-1; possibly TRBD2 for D (5 bases). In germline, CDR1 is SQVTM, CDR2 ANQGSEA. This CDR3 has 11 residues. V lost 4 bases and J lost 11, with 12 bases in between.

The chain uses TRBV11-2 and TRBJ1-5, with D possibly matching TRBD1 (5 bases). With 1 base removed from V and 3 bases from J, the gap between germline ends came to 16 bases. This CDR3 has 17 residues. Germline CDR1 SGHAT, CDR2 FQNNGV. In DNA form, the CDR3 reads TGTGCCAGCAGCTTAGTTGGGGGGGGTGCCTCCAATCAGCCCCAGCATTTT. It yields the protein CASSLVGGGASNQPQHF. Full variable domain (remainder filled in from reference TRBV11-2 and TRBJ1-5): EAGVAQSPRYKIIEKRQSVAFWCNPISGHATLYWYQQILGQGPKLLIQFQNNGVVDDSQLPKDRFSAERLKGVDSTLKIQPAKLEDSAVYLCASSLVGGGASNQPQHFGDGTRLSIL.

The V gene is TRBV27, the J gene TRBJ2-2; the match to TRBD1 covers 8 bases. The CDR3 loop spans 15 amino acids. Germline assignment: CDR1 MNHEY and CDR2 SMNVEV (reference sequence). V was clipped by 6 bases and J by 3 bases; unmatched bases: 6. The CDR3, as DNA: TGTGCCAGCAGAGCAGGGGGCATTGACACCGGGGAGCTGTTTTTT. It is translated as CASRAGGIDTGELFF.

The J gene is TRBJ2-2, the V gene TRBV3-1 (or the pseudogene TRBV3-2); TRBD1 matches 8 bases. V trimming: 7 bases; J trimming: 5 bases; junction bases outside the gene matches: 12. This CDR3 is built from 16 residues. Germline CDR1 reads LGHDT; CDR2 reads YNNKEL (reference sequence). CDR3 nucleotide sequence: TGTGCCAGCAAAATACCCGGGACAGGAGGAACCGGGGAGCTGTTTTTT. It is translated as CASKIPGTGGTGELFF.

The chain has TRBV18 and TRBJ2-7; the D gene is possibly TRBD1 (5 bases). With 1 base removed from V and 4 bases from J, the gap between germline ends came to 14 bases. The CDR3 sequence is 15 residues long. CDR1 and CDR2 (germline): KGHSH, LQKENI. In DNA form, the CDR3 reads TGTGCCAGCTCACCACTTGGCCAGGGTAGTTACGAGCAGTACTTC. Residues: CASSPLGQGSYEQYF.

This clone was counted a single time. The CDR3 protein is CASVSGRYGPTDTQYF. DNA of the CDR3: TGCGCCAGCGTGAGCGGGCGCTACGGTCCCACAGATACGCAGTATTTT. The chain recombines TRBV5-1 with TRBJ2-3; TRBD2 might be the D (6 bases). Germline V gene lookup returns CDR1 SGHRS and CDR2 YFSETQ. The CDR3 is 16 residues long. V shed 7 bases and J shed 2 bases, with 20 bases lying between them.

The CDR3 region has the DNA TGTGCCAGCAGCTTAGGCGGGACAGGGACTAACTATGGCTACACCTTC. Its translation: CASSLGGTGTNYGYTF. The gene calls are TRBV7-2 and TRBJ1-2; 9 bases agree with TRBD1. Unmatched junction bases numbered 3, after V lost 1 base and J lost 0 bases. The CDR3 is 16 amino acids. Per the germline V gene, CDR1 is SGHTA and CDR2 is FQGNSA.